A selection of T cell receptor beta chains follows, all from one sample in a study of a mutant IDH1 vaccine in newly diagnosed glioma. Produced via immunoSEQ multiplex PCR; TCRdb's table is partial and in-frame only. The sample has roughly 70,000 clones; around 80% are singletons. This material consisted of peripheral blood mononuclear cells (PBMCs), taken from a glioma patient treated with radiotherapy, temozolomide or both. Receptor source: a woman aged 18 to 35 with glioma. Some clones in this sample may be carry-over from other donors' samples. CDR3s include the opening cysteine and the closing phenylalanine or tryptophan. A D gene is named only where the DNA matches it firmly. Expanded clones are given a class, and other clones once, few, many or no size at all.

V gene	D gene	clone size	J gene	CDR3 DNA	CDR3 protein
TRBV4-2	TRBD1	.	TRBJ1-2	TGTGCCAGCAGCCCACCCGGACAGGAGCGATCTGGCTACACCTTC	CASSPPGQERSGYTF
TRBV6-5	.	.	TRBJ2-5	TGTGCCAGCACTTCCGGTATTCAAGAGACCCAGTACTTC	CASTSGIQETQYF
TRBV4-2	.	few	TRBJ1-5	TGTGCCAGCAGCCAAGAAGGGGTACCAGGGGATGATCAGCCCCAGCATTTT	CASSQEGVPGDDQPQHF
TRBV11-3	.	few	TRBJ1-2	TGTGCCAGCAGCTTGGGACCGGGCTACACCTTC	CASSLGPGYTF
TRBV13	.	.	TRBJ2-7	TGTGCCAGCAGCCAAGGGACCTCCTACGAGCAGTACTTC	CASSQGTSYEQYF
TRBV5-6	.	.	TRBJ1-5	TGTGCCAGCAGCTCAGGGGATCAGCCCCAGCATTTT	CASSSGDQPQHF
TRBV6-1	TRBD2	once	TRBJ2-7	TGTGCCAGCAGACCTAAGCGGGGGAGCTCCTACGAGCAGTACTTC	CASRPKRGSSYEQYF
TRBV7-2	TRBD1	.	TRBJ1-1	TGTGCCAGCAGCCCCCTGACAGGGGGCAGGTGGAACACTGAAGCTTTCTTT	CASSPLTGGRWNTEAFF
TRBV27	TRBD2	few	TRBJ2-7	TGTGCCAGCAGTCTCGGGACTAGCGGATACTACGAGCAGTACTTC	CASSLGTSGYYEQYF
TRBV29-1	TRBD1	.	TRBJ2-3	TGCAGCGTAACAGGGGGTACAGATACGCAGTATTTT	CSVTGGTDTQYF
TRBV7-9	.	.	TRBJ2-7	TGTGCCAGCAGCCACTCGGGGCAGGAACGCTCCTACGAGCAGTACTTC	CASSHSGQERSYEQYF
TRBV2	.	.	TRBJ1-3	TGTGCCAGCAGTGAGGAGGTTTACTCTGGAAACACCATATATTTT	CASSEEVYSGNTIYF
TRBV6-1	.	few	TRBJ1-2	TGTGCCAGCAGTGAGGGTTGGGGGCGGTATGGCTACACCTTC	CASSEGWGRYGYTF
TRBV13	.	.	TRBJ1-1	TGTGCCAGCAGCTTAGGACCTGCAACCATCACGAACACTGAAGCTTTCTTT	CASSLGPATITNTEAFF
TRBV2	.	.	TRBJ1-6	TGTGCCAGCAGGGAGGGCGAGACGGCCCTCCACTTT	CASREGETALHF
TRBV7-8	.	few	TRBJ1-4	TGTGCCAGCAGCTCCACCGCAGGGACTACTAATGAAAAACTGTTTTTT	CASSSTAGTTNEKLFF
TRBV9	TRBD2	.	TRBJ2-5	TGTGCCAGCAGTTTAGCGGGGGGGCTAGAGACCCAGTACTTC	CASSLAGGLETQYF
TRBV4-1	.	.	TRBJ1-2	TGCGCCAGCAGCCAAGGGGGGCTTCGGGGCTATGGCTACACCTTC	CASSQGGLRGYGYTF
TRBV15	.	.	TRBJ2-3	TGTGCCACCAGCAAGAAGGAGGGAAGGGCCACAGATACGCAGTATTTT	CATSKKEGRATDTQYF
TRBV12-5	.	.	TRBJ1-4	TGTGCTAGTGGTGGGGGATCAACTAATGAAAAACTGTTTTTT	CASGGGSTNEKLFF
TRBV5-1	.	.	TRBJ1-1	TGCGCCAGCAGCTCATTACAGGGCCCTGAAGCTTTCTTT	CASSSLQGPEAFF
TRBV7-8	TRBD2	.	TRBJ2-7	TGTGCCAGCAGCTCCCCGCTGGGGGACTACTACGAGCAGTACTTC	CASSSPLGDYYEQYF
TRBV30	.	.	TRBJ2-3	TGTGCCTGGAGTGTACAGGCGGGTGGGGCCGATACGCAGTATTTT	CAWSVQAGGADTQYF
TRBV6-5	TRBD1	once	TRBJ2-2	TGTGCCAGCAGTTCAAGGACAGGGGGCAACGGGGAGCTGTTTTTT	CASSSRTGGNGELFF
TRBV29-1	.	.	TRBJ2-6	TGCAGCTTCCGAGAATCTGGGGCCAACGTCCTGACTTTC	CSFRESGANVLTF
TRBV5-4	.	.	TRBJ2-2	TGTGCCAGCAGCTTGAGGCACAACACCGGGGAGCTGTTTTTT	CASSLRHNTGELFF
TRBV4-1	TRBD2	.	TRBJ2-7	TGCGCCAGCAGCCTCGCCCGAGGACTAGCGGACTCCTACGAGCAGTACTTC	CASSLARGLADSYEQYF
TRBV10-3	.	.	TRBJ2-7	TGTGCCATCAGCCCCGGGACTCCCTACGAGCAGTACTTC	CAISPGTPYEQYF
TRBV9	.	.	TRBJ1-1	TGTGCCAGCAGCGTAGATGGGGTTAGGACTGAAGCTTTCTTT	CASSVDGVRTEAFF
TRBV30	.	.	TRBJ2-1	TGTGCCTGGAGTGTTGCGAGGGGTGAGCAGTTCTTC	CAWSVARGEQFF
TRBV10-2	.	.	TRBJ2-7	TGCGCCAGCAGGACTACAGGGATGTCTTATTACGAGCAGTACTTC	CASRTTGMSYYEQYF
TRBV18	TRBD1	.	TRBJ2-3	TGTGCCAGCTCACTAGACAGGGGGACAGATACGCAGTATTTT	CASSLDRGTDTQYF
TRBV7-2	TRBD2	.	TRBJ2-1	TGTGCCAGCAGCTCGGGACTAGCGGGGCCGAATGAGCAGTTCTTC	CASSSGLAGPNEQFF
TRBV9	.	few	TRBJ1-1	TGTGCCAGCAGCGAACAGGCTCTAACTGAAGCTTTCTTT	CASSEQALTEAFF
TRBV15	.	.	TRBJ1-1	TGTGCCACCAGCAGAGATGGGGTCCTTAACACTGAAGCTTTCTTT	CATSRDGVLNTEAFF
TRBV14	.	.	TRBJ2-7	TGTGCCAGCAAGCCAAATCAGAACTCCTACGAGCAGTACTTC	CASKPNQNSYEQYF
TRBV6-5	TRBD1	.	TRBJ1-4	TGTGCCAGCACCAGGACAGGGACCAGCGAAAAACTGTTTTTT	CASTRTGTSEKLFF
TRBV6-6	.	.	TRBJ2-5	TGTGCCAGCAGTTACTCGTGGGGGGGCGGAGAGACCCAGTACTTC	CASSYSWGGGETQYF
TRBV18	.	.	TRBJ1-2	TGTGCCAGCTCACCACAGGGACCATTCTATGGCTACACCTTC	CASSPQGPFYGYTF
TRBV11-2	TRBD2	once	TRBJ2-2	TGTGCCAGCAGCTTATTAGCGGGGTCCGGGGAGCTGTTTTTT	CASSLLAGSGELFF
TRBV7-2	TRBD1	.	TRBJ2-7	TGTGCCAGCAGCTTCGGGACAGGGGGCTACGAGCAGTACTTC	CASSFGTGGYEQYF
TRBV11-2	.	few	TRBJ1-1	TGTGCCAGCAGCCCCCGAGGGGGGCTGAACACTGAAGCTTTCTTT	CASSPRGGLNTEAFF
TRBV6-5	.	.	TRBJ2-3	TGTGCCAGCAGCCACCGTCAGGGCGCAGATACGCAGTATTTT	CASSHRQGADTQYF
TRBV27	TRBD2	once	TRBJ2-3	TGTGCCAGCAGTTTATCAGCGGGAGGGTGGGATACGCAGTATTTT	CASSLSAGGWDTQYF
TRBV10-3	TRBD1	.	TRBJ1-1	TGTGCCATCAGTGATCGACAGGGTCAAGGAGCTTTCTTT	CAISDRQGQGAFF
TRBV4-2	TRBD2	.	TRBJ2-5	TGTGCCAGCAGCCAAGATTCTCGGCGGGGGGGTCAAGAGACCCAGTACTTC	CASSQDSRRGGQETQYF
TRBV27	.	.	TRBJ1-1	TGTGCCAGCAGTTTCTCCCCCTGGGATGTAGGGGTGACTGAAGCTTTCTTT	CASSFSPWDVGVTEAFF
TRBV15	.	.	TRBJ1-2	TGTGCCACCAGCAGAGAAGGGGGAGCTAACTATGGCTACACCTTC	CATSREGGANYGYTF
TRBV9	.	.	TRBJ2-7	TGTGCCAGCAGCAGAGGGGCGGGTCACGGATCCGCCTACGAGCAGTACTTC	CASSRGAGHGSAYEQYF
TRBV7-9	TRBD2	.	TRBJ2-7	TGTGCCAGCAGCTCCCAGCGGGTAGCGGGGGTGAGCTCCTACGAGCAGTACTTC	CASSSQRVAGVSSYEQYF
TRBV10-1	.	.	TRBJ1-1	TGCGCCAGCAGTGATCATTCCGCCCGGGGAGAGAACACTGAAGCTTTCTTT	CASSDHSARGENTEAFF
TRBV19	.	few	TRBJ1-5	TGTGCCAGTATCTTCGGCAGCGTCAATCAGCCCCAGCATTTT	CASIFGSVNQPQHF
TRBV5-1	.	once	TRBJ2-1	TGCGCCAGCCGGCCGGTTCCTAAAGCACGGCACGAGCAGTTCTTC	CASRPVPKARHEQFF
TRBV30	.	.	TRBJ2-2	TGTGCCTACCTCTCAAGGGGCTACACCGGGGAGCTGTTTTTT	CAYLSRGYTGELFF
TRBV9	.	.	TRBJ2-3	TGTGCCAGCAGCGTTGAGCAGACGCAGTATTTT	CASSVEQTQYF